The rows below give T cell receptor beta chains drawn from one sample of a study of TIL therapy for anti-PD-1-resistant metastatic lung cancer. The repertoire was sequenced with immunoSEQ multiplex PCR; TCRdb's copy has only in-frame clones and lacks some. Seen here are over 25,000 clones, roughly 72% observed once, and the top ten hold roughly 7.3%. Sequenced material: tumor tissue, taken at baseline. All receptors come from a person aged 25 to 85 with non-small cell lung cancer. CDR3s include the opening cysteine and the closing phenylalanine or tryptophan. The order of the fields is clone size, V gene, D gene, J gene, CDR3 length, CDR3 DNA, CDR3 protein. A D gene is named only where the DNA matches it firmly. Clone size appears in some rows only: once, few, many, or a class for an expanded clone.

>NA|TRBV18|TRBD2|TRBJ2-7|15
TGTGCCAGCTCACCGTCCGGGGGGGCCTCAACCGAGCAGTACTTC
CASSPSGGASTEQYF
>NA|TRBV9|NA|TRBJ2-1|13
TGTGCCAGCAGCGTAGTCGAGGCAGGGGAGCAGTTCTTC
CASSVVEAGEQFF
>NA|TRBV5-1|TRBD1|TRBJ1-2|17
TGCGCCAGCAGCTTGGAAGCAGGGGGCGCGATCAACTATGGCTACACCTTC
CASSLEAGGAINYGYTF
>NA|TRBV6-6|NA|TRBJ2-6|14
TGTGCCAGCAGTTATGGGTCTGGGGCCAACGTCCTGACTTTC
CASSYGSGANVLTF
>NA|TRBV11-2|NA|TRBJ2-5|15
TGTGCCAGCAGCTTGACGGGCTGGCATCAAGAGACCCAGTACTTC
CASSLTGWHQETQYF
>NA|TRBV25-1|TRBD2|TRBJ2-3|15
TGTGCCAGCAGTAGCGGGGGGGGGAGCACAGATACGCAGTATTTT
CASSSGGGSTDTQYF
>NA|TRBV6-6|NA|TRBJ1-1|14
TGTGCCAGCAGCCCCCAGGGGCTGAACACTGAAGCTTTCTTT
CASSPQGLNTEAFF
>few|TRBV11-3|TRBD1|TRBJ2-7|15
TGTGCCAGCAGCTTAGAGGGACAGGGGGTCTACGAGCAGTACTTC
CASSLEGQGVYEQYF
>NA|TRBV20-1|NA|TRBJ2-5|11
TGCAGTGCTTCCCCCGGGTCCCCCCGGTACTTC
CSASPGSPRYF
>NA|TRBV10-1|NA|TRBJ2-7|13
TGCGCCAGCAGTGATTATTACGGTGGCGAGCAGTACTTC
CASSDYYGGEQYF
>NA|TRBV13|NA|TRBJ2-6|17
TGTGCCAGCAGCCCTGGACTACTGGGGTCTGGGGCCAACGTCCTGACTTTC
CASSPGLLGSGANVLTF
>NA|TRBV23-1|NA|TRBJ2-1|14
TGCGCCAGCCCCGGGCGGGCGTCCTACAATGAGCAGTTCTTC
CASPGRASYNEQFF
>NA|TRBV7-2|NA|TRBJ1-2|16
TGTGCCAGCAGCCCAGCCCTGGGTGGGTTCGTGGTTGGCTACACCTTC
CASSPALGGFVVGYTF
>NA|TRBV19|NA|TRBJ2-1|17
TGTGCCAGTAGTATGGCGGTTGAAGGGCTACTTCCGCGTGAGCAGTTCTTC
CASSMAVEGLLPREQFF
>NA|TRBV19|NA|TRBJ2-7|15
TGTGCCAGTAGTATCTACTCGGGGGACACCTACGAGCAGTACTTC
CASSIYSGDTYEQYF
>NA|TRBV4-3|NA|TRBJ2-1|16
TGCGCCAGCAGCCAAGGGGTTTTGGGGGTCTACAATGAGCAGTTCTTC
CASSQGVLGVYNEQFF
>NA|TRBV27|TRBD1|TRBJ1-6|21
TGTGCCAGCAGTTACCCCGACAGGGGACGGCCGAAGAGCTCCTATAATTCACCCCTCCACTTT
CASSYPDRGRPKSSYNSPLHF
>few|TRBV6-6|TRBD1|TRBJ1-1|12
TGTGCCAGCAGACAGGGGAGGCCTGAAGCTTTCTTT
CASRQGRPEAFF
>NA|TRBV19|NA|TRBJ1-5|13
TGTGCCAGTATGCTCAATAGCAATCAGCCCCAGCATTTT
CASMLNSNQPQHF
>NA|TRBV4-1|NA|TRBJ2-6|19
TGCGCCAGCAGCCAAGTAGGGGGGGCAAGGTCCACTGGGGCCAACGTCCTGACTTTC
CASSQVGGARSTGANVLTF